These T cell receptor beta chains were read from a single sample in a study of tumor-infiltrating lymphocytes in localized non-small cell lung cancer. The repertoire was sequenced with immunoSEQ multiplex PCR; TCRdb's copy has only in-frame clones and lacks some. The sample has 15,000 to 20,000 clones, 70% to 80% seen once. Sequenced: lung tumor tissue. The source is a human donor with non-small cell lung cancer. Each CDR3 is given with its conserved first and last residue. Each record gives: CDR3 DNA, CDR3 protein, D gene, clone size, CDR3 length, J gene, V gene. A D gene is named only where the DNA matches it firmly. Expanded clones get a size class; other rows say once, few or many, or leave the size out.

CDR3nt: TGCGCCAGCAGCCGAGACTCGACAGGGGGGACTGAAGCTTTCTTT
CDR3aa: CASSRDSTGGTEAFF
d_gene: TRBD1
abundance: once
len: 15
j_gene: TRBJ1-1
v_gene: TRBV5-1

CDR3nt: TGTGCCAGCAGCGTAGAGGCAGGGGTCCACACAGATACGCAGTATTTT
CDR3aa: CASSVEAGVHTDTQYF
d_gene: -
abundance: -
len: 16
j_gene: TRBJ2-3
v_gene: TRBV9

CDR3nt: TGTGCCAGCACCCTGGAGGAGGGCGGCTATGGCTACACCTTC
CDR3aa: CASTLEEGGYGYTF
d_gene: -
abundance: -
len: 14
j_gene: TRBJ1-2
v_gene: TRBV7-2

CDR3nt: TGTGCCAGCAGACGACAGGGGGCTAGGGAGACCCAGTACTTC
CDR3aa: CASRRQGARETQYF
d_gene: TRBD1
abundance: -
len: 14
j_gene: TRBJ2-5
v_gene: TRBV2

CDR3nt: TGTGCCAGCAGTGAGACTAGCGGGGGGGAGACCCAGTACTTC
CDR3aa: CASSETSGGETQYF
d_gene: TRBD2
abundance: -
len: 14
j_gene: TRBJ2-5
v_gene: TRBV9

CDR3nt: TGTGCCAGTAGTCGAGGGGGAAAAAACATTCAGTACTTC
CDR3aa: CASSRGGKNIQYF
d_gene: -
abundance: -
len: 13
j_gene: TRBJ2-4
v_gene: TRBV19

CDR3nt: TGCGCCAGCAGCTTGTCCGGGGGGGCCTACAATGAGCAGTTCTTC
CDR3aa: CASSLSGGAYNEQFF
d_gene: TRBD2
abundance: -
len: 15
j_gene: TRBJ2-1
v_gene: TRBV5-1

CDR3nt: TGTGCCAGCAGCTTGGTGATAGCGGGGCGCAATGAGCAGTTCTTC
CDR3aa: CASSLVIAGRNEQFF
d_gene: TRBD2
abundance: few
len: 15
j_gene: TRBJ2-1
v_gene: TRBV5-6

CDR3nt: TGCGCCAGCAGCTTGGTAAGCGGCGAGGAACCCCCCTACTACGAGCAGTACTTC
CDR3aa: CASSLVSGEEPPYYEQYF
d_gene: -
abundance: -
len: 18
j_gene: TRBJ2-7
v_gene: TRBV5-1

CDR3nt: TGTGCCAGCAGCTTCTTTGGGGGCGCGGGTATGAACATTCAGTACTTC
CDR3aa: CASSFFGGAGMNIQYF
d_gene: -
abundance: once
len: 16
j_gene: TRBJ2-4
v_gene: TRBV5-4

CDR3nt: TGTGCCACATTTAGTACAGGGAAAAGAGGCGGCTACACCTTC
CDR3aa: CATFSTGKRGGYTF
d_gene: -
abundance: -
len: 14
j_gene: TRBJ1-2
v_gene: TRBV27

CDR3nt: TGTGCCAGCAGACCGGGACTAACGTCTGAGGAGCAGTACTTC
CDR3aa: CASRPGLTSEEQYF
d_gene: TRBD2
abundance: -
len: 14
j_gene: TRBJ2-7
v_gene: TRBV5-4

CDR3nt: TGTGCCAGCAGCCCCCGGGCCATGAACACTGAAGCTTTCTTT
CDR3aa: CASSPRAMNTEAFF
d_gene: -
abundance: -
len: 14
j_gene: TRBJ1-1
v_gene: TRBV13

CDR3nt: TGTGCCAGCAGCCCCACTAGCGGGGGCCCCGTCGATACGCAGTATTTT
CDR3aa: CASSPTSGGPVDTQYF
d_gene: TRBD2
abundance: -
len: 16
j_gene: TRBJ2-3
v_gene: TRBV7-8

CDR3nt: TGTGCCAGCAGCGTAGCCAGCGGGACCAACACCGGGGAGCTGTTTTTT
CDR3aa: CASSVASGTNTGELFF
d_gene: TRBD2
abundance: -
len: 16
j_gene: TRBJ2-2
v_gene: TRBV9

CDR3nt: TGTGCCAGCAGTATCAATCAGCCCCAGCATTTT
CDR3aa: CASSINQPQHF
d_gene: -
abundance: few
len: 11
j_gene: TRBJ1-5
v_gene: TRBV28

CDR3nt: TGTGCCAGCAGTGGGGCCGGGACAATCGCCGAGCAGTACTTC
CDR3aa: CASSGAGTIAEQYF
d_gene: -
abundance: -
len: 14
j_gene: TRBJ2-7
v_gene: TRBV25-1

CDR3nt: TGTGCCACCAGCAGAGATCTGAGCGAGCAGTACTTC
CDR3aa: CATSRDLSEQYF
d_gene: -
abundance: medium-sized
len: 12
j_gene: TRBJ2-7
v_gene: TRBV15

CDR3nt: TGTGCCAGCACGCTACGTGGCGGGAGAAACCACAATGAGCAGTTCTTC
CDR3aa: CASTLRGGRNHNEQFF
d_gene: TRBD2
abundance: few
len: 16
j_gene: TRBJ2-1
v_gene: TRBV7-2

CDR3nt: TGTGCCAGCAGCTGGGGGCGGGAGACCCAGTACTTC
CDR3aa: CASSWGRETQYF
d_gene: -
abundance: -
len: 12
j_gene: TRBJ2-5
v_gene: TRBV11-2

CDR3nt: TGTGCCAGCAGTGCCCCGGGTGTCTACGGTAATGGCGAGCAGTACTTC
CDR3aa: CASSAPGVYGNGEQYF
d_gene: -
abundance: -
len: 16
j_gene: TRBJ2-7
v_gene: TRBV2

CDR3nt: TGTGCCAGCAGTTTATCGCGGCCATCCTATGGCTACACCTTC
CDR3aa: CASSLSRPSYGYTF
d_gene: -
abundance: -
len: 14
j_gene: TRBJ1-2
v_gene: TRBV27

CDR3nt: TGTGCCAGCAGCATCGGGGATTCTGGGGCCAACGTCCTGACTTTC
CDR3aa: CASSIGDSGANVLTF
d_gene: -
abundance: -
len: 15
j_gene: TRBJ2-6
v_gene: TRBV9

CDR3nt: TGTGCCAGCAGCCAAGAGGGCGCGGTTCCCGGGGAGCTGTTTTTT
CDR3aa: CASSQEGAVPGELFF
d_gene: -
abundance: -
len: 15
j_gene: TRBJ2-2
v_gene: TRBV4-2

CDR3nt: TGTGCCATCAGTGAAGGGACAGGTCTCTATGGCTACACCTTC
CDR3aa: CAISEGTGLYGYTF
d_gene: TRBD1
abundance: -
len: 14
j_gene: TRBJ1-2
v_gene: TRBV10-3

CDR3nt: TGTGCCTGGAGTTTTCCGGGACTAGCGGGAGGAGAGACCCAGTACTTC
CDR3aa: CAWSFPGLAGGETQYF
d_gene: TRBD2
abundance: few
len: 16
j_gene: TRBJ2-5
v_gene: TRBV30

CDR3nt: TGTGCCAGCAACGGAGGGGGAGGGTTTGGGCTGTTTTTT
CDR3aa: CASNGGGGFGLFF
d_gene: -
abundance: -
len: 13
j_gene: TRBJ2-2
v_gene: TRBV2

CDR3nt: TGTGCCAGCAGTGAAGCAGGGGTGAATGGCTACACCTTC
CDR3aa: CASSEAGVNGYTF
d_gene: -
abundance: few
len: 13
j_gene: TRBJ1-2
v_gene: TRBV6-1

CDR3nt: TGTGCCAGCAGCTTGGGGACCGGATCCGGGGAGCTGTTTTTT
CDR3aa: CASSLGTGSGELFF
d_gene: -
abundance: -
len: 14
j_gene: TRBJ2-2
v_gene: TRBV11-3

CDR3nt: TGCAGCTATAGAGAGCGGGGATTAACAGATACGCAGTATTTT
CDR3aa: CSYRERGLTDTQYF
d_gene: TRBD2
abundance: -
len: 14
j_gene: TRBJ2-3
v_gene: TRBV29-1

CDR3nt: TGTGCCTGGAGTGTACAGGGACAGGAGATAGGTGAAGCTTTCTTT
CDR3aa: CAWSVQGQEIGEAFF
d_gene: TRBD1
abundance: -
len: 15
j_gene: TRBJ1-1
v_gene: TRBV30

CDR3nt: TGTGCCAGCAGTTTTTCCCCAACGGGGACGGATCAGCCCCAGCATTTT
CDR3aa: CASSFSPTGTDQPQHF
d_gene: -
abundance: -
len: 16
j_gene: TRBJ1-5
v_gene: TRBV28

CDR3nt: TGTGCCAGCAGGGGGGACAGATCGAACACTGAAGCTTTCTTT
CDR3aa: CASRGDRSNTEAFF
d_gene: TRBD1
abundance: -
len: 14
j_gene: TRBJ1-1
v_gene: TRBV7-9

CDR3nt: TGCAGCAGCGGGGGTCCCTACGAGCAGTACTTC
CDR3aa: CSSGGPYEQYF
d_gene: TRBD2
abundance: -
len: 11
j_gene: TRBJ2-7
v_gene: TRBV20-1

CDR3nt: TGTGCCAGCAGCTCCGCTGGGGGTAACTATGGCTACACCTTC
CDR3aa: CASSSAGGNYGYTF
d_gene: -
abundance: -
len: 14
j_gene: TRBJ1-2
v_gene: TRBV7-8

CDR3nt: TGTGCCAGCAGTGCGGGACTAGCGGCCTACGAGCAGTACTTC
CDR3aa: CASSAGLAAYEQYF
d_gene: TRBD2
abundance: -
len: 14
j_gene: TRBJ2-7
v_gene: TRBV6-6

CDR3nt: TGTGCCAGCAGTTCCATTGCGGGGGGGTTCACAGATACGCAGTATTTT
CDR3aa: CASSSIAGGFTDTQYF
d_gene: TRBD2
abundance: large
len: 16
j_gene: TRBJ2-3
v_gene: TRBV6-5

CDR3nt: TGCGCCAGCAGCTCTACCGGGACAGTGGAAGAAAAACTGTTTTTT
CDR3aa: CASSSTGTVEEKLFF
d_gene: TRBD1
abundance: few
len: 15
j_gene: TRBJ1-4
v_gene: TRBV5-1

CDR3nt: TGTGCCAGCAGCTTAGCGGGAGAGAGGATTGAGCAGTTCTTC
CDR3aa: CASSLAGERIEQFF
d_gene: -
abundance: -
len: 14
j_gene: TRBJ2-1
v_gene: TRBV11-2

CDR3nt: TGCAGCGTTGGTGGAAAGCTTAGAGACTATGGCTACACCTTC
CDR3aa: CSVGGKLRDYGYTF
d_gene: -
abundance: -
len: 14
j_gene: TRBJ1-2
v_gene: TRBV29-1

CDR3nt: TGTGCCTGGAATCCGAGCTCTGGAAACACCATATATTTT
CDR3aa: CAWNPSSGNTIYF
d_gene: -
abundance: -
len: 13
j_gene: TRBJ1-3
v_gene: TRBV30

CDR3nt: TGCGCCAGCAGTGCGGCCCTCGTTTACAATGAGCAGTTCTTC
CDR3aa: CASSAALVYNEQFF
d_gene: -
abundance: -
len: 14
j_gene: TRBJ2-1
v_gene: TRBV10-2

CDR3nt: TGTGCCAGCAGTGATCTTTTGGGGGCTGCTTTCTTT
CDR3aa: CASSDLLGAAFF
d_gene: -
abundance: -
len: 12
j_gene: TRBJ1-1
v_gene: TRBV2

CDR3nt: TGTGCCAGCAGTCCTACAGTCCTGAGCAATCAGCCCCAGCATTTT
CDR3aa: CASSPTVLSNQPQHF
d_gene: -
abundance: few
len: 15
j_gene: TRBJ1-5
v_gene: TRBV6-6

CDR3nt: TGTGCCAGCAGCTTGGAGGACAGGGGGAGCACTGAAGCTTTCTTT
CDR3aa: CASSLEDRGSTEAFF
d_gene: TRBD1
abundance: -
len: 15
j_gene: TRBJ1-1
v_gene: TRBV7-2

CDR3nt: TGTGCCAGCAGCGCCACCCAGGGGGGGGCCCACACCGGGGAGCTGTTTTTT
CDR3aa: CASSATQGGAHTGELFF
d_gene: -
abundance: -
len: 17
j_gene: TRBJ2-2
v_gene: TRBV9

CDR3nt: TGTGCCAGCAGTACCACGACAGGGATGAACACTGAAGCTTTCTTT
CDR3aa: CASSTTTGMNTEAFF
d_gene: TRBD1
abundance: -
len: 15
j_gene: TRBJ1-1
v_gene: TRBV27

CDR3nt: TGTGCCAGCAGCTTGGACAGGGGAAATCAGCCCCAGCATTTT
CDR3aa: CASSLDRGNQPQHF
d_gene: TRBD1
abundance: -
len: 14
j_gene: TRBJ1-5
v_gene: TRBV11-2